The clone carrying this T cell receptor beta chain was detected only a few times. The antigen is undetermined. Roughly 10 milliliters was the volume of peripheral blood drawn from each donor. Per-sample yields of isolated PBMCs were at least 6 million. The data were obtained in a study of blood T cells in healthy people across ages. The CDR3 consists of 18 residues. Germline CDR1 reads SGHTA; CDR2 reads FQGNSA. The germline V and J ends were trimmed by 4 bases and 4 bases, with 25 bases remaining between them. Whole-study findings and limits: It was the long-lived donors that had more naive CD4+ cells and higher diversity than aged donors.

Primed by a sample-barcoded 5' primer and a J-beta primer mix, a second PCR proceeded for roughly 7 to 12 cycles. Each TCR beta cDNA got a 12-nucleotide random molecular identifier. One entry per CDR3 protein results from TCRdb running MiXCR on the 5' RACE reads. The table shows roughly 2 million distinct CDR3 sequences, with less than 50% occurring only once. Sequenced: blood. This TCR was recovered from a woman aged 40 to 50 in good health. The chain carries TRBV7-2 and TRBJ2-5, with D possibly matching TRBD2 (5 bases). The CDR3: CASSSPSRSRLPRETQYF. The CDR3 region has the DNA TGTGCCAGCAGCTCGCCCTCGAGGTCCAGACTACCCCGAGAGACCCAGTACTTC.